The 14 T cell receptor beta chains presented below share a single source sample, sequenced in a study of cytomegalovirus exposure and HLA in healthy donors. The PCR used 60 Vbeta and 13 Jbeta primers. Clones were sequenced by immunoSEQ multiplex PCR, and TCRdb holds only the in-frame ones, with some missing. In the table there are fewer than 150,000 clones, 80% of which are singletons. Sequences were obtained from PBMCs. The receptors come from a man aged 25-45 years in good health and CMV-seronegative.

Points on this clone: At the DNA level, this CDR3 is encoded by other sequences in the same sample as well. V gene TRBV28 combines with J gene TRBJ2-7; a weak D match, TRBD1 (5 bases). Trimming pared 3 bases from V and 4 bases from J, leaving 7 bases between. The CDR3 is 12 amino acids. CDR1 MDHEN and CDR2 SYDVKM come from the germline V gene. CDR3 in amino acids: CASSLAGYEQYF. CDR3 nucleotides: TGTGCCAGCAGTTTGGCAGGGTACGAGCAGTACTTC.

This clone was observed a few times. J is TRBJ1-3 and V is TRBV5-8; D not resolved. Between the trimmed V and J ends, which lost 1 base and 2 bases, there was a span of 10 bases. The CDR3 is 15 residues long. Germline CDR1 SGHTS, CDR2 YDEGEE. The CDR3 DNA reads TGTGCCAGCAGCTTGAAACACACTACTGGAAACACCATATATTTT. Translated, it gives CASSLKHTTGNTIYF.

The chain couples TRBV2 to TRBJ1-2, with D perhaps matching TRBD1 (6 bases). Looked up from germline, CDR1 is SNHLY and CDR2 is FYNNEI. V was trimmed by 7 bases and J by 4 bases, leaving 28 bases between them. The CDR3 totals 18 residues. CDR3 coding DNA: TGTGCCAGCACCTCCCCAACAGGGCTCCTTTCCGTGCCCTATGGCTACACCTTC. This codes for CASTSPTGLLSVPYGYTF.

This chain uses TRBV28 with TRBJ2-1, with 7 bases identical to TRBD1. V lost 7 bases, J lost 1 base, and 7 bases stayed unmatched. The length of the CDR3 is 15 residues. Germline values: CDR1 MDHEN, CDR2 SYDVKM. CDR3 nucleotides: TGTGCCAGCACCTTTCAGGGGGTTTCCTACAATGAGCAGTTCTTC. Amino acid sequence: CASTFQGVSYNEQFF. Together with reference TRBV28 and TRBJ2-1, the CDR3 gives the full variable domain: DVKVTQSSRYLVKRTGEKVFLECVQDMDHENMFWYRQDPGLGLRLIYFSYDVKMKEKGDIPEGYSVSREKKERFSLILESASTNQTSMYLCASTFQGVSYNEQFFGPGTRLTVL.

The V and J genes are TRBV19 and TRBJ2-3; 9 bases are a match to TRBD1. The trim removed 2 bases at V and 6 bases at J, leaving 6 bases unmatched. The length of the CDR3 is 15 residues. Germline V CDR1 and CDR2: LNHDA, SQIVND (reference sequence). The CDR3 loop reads CASSILGQGRDTQYF. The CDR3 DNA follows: TGTGCCAGTAGTATATTAGGACAGGGGAGGGATACGCAGTATTTT.

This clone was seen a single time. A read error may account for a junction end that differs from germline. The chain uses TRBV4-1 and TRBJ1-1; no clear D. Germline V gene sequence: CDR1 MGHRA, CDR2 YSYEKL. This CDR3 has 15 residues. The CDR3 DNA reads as TGCGCCAGCAGCCGGACTATCGGGGAGAACCCTGAAGCTTTCTTT. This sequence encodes CASSRTIGENPEAFF.

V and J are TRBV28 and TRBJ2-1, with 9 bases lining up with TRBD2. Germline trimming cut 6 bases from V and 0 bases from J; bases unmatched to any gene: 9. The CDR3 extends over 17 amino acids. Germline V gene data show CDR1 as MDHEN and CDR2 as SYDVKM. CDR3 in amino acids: CASSRWAGGGSYNEQFF. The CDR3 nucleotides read TGTGCCAGCAGCCGTTGGGCGGGAGGGGGCTCCTACAATGAGCAGTTCTTC.

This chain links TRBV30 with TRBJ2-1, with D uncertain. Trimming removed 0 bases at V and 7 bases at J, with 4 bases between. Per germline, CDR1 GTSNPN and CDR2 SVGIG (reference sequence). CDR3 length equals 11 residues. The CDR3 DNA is TGTGCCTGGAGTGTGGAGAATGAGCAGTTCTTC. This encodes CAWSVENEQFF.

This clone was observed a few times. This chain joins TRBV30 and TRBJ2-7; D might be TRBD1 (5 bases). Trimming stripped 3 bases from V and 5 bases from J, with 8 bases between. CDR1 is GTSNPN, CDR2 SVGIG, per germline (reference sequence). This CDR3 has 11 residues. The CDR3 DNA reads TGTGCCTGGAGGTCAGGGAACGAGCAGTACTTC. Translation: CAWRSGNEQYF. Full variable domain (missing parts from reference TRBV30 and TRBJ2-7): SQTIHQWPATLVQPVGSPLSLECTVEGTSNPNLYWYRQAAGRGLQLLFYSVGIGQISSEVPQNLSASRPQDRQFILSSKKLLLSDSGFYLCAWRSGNEQYFGPGTRLTVT.

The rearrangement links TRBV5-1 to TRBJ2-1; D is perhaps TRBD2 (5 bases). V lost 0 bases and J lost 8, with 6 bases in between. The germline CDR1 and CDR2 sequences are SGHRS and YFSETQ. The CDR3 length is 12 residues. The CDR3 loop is CASSLGGDEQFF. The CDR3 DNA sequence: TGCGCCAGCAGCTTGGGGGGAGATGAGCAGTTCTTC.

CDR3 loop: CASSTYRDRGPSGSNTGELFF. In DNA form, the CDR3 reads TGTGCCAGCAGCACCTACCGGGACAGGGGGCCTTCGGGTTCGAACACCGGGGAGCTGTTTTTT. The J gene is TRBJ2-2, the V gene TRBV9; 12 nucleotides match TRBD1. This CDR3 contains 21 residues. Per the germline V gene, CDR1 is SGDLS and CDR2 is YYNGEE. Trimming removed 4 bases from V and 0 bases from J; junction bases left unmatched: 16.

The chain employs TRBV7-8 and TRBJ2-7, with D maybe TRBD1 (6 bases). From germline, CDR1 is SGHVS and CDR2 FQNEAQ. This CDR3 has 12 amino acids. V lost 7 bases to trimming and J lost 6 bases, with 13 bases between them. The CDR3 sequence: CASTTQGSEQYF. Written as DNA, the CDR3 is TGTGCCAGCACCACACAGGGCTCCGAGCAGTACTTC.

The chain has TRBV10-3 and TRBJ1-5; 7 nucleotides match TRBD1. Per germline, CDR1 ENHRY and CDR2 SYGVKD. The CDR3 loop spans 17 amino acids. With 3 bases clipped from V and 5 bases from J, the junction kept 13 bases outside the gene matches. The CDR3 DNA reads TGTGCCATCAGTGATCGACGCAGGGGGTTAGCAGATCAGCCCCAGCATTTT. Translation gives CAISDRRRGLADQPQHF.

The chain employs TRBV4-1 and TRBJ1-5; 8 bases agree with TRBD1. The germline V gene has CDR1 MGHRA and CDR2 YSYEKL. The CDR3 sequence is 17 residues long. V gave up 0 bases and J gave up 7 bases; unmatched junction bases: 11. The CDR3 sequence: CASSQEATGVGIQPQHF. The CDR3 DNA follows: TGCGCCAGCAGCCAAGAGGCGACAGGGGTCGGAATACAGCCCCAGCATTTT.